This TCR beta chain was recorded in a study of CD8+CD57+ T cells in acquired aplastic anemia. Across the study: Across the sorted CD4+ and CD8+ cells, DNA amounts averaged about 3 ug. Broader study findings: Patients and controls turned out to have around 29 CD8+ CDR3 sequences in common. CD8+ Simpson's diversity in patients was not significantly different from that in controls.

A note on this clonotype: The target antigen is unknown. A clone one base away is much larger, so this may be a read error.

The sequenced patients had an expansion of CD8+CD57+ cells seen by flow cytometry. By the time of blood sampling, patients had still received no therapy. The germline V and J ends were trimmed by 4 bases and 6 bases, with 23 bases remaining between them. From germline, CDR1 is SGHRS and CDR2 YFSETQ. The CDR3 runs to 16 residues. The study profiled TCR beta VDJ and CDR3 using genomic DNA as template. TCRdb fed the reads into MiXCR, producing one record per CDR3 protein. Here the sample spans 150,000 or so distinct CDR3 sequences, about 50% being singletons. The sequenced sample was sorted CD4+, CD8+, or CD8+CD57+ T cells (not recorded which) from PBMCs. The chain recombines TRBV5-1 with TRBJ2-7; D call uncertain. The TCR originated in a human donor with aplastic anemia. In nucleotides, the CDR3 is TGCGCCAGCAGCCGGTTCCCCCCCGACGAAGCCTGCGAGCAGTACTTC. This translates into CASSRFPPDEACEQYF.